These 9 T cell receptor beta chains were all obtained from the same sample, sequenced in a study of molecular identifiers for immune sequencing clone quantification (dated by TCRdb to 2016 to 2019). Receptor amplification or capture employed PCR. Sequencing relied on an Illumina HiSeq 4000. The public sequencing data were trimmed at Q25 with fastp and processed into clonotypes with MiXCR by TCRdb, which kept only in-frame beta chains. Here each entry gathers all rows of one CDR3 protein and keeps the most common genes and DNA. Present in this sample are 60,000 to 65,000 distinct CDR3 sequences, under 20% of which were seen just once. Approximately 1.5% of the sample is held by the ten biggest clonotypes. Sample: naive CD8+ T cells from blood, with Jurkat cell RNA spiked in. In light of the paper, this sample's cell subset or site label describes: FACS-sorted CD8+CD4-CCR7+CD45RA+ naive T cells. Receptor source: a human donor in good health. Some libraries in this study had Jurkat cell RNA spiked in.

Concerning this clonotype: A much larger clone sits a single nucleotide away, making a read error possible. The chain carries TRBV20-1 and TRBJ2-5, with TRBD2 identical over 13 bases. CDR1 DFQATT and CDR2 SNEGSKA come from the germline V gene (reference sequence). This CDR3 has 14 residues. CDR3 bases: TGCAGTGCTAACGGACTAGCGGGAGTAGAGGCCCAGTACTTC. This codes for CSANGLAGVEAQYF.

Many counts were recorded for this clonotype. This chain uses TRBV7-8 with TRBJ2-5; 9 bases are a match to TRBD1. Germline V gives CDR1 SGHVS, CDR2 FQNEAQ. The V gene end was trimmed by 5 bases and the J gene end by 4 bases; junction bases not matched to a gene: 14. This CDR3 is 17 amino acids long. CDR3 sequence (DNA): TGTGCCAGCAGCCCCCTTGGGACAGGGTCCTATCGAGAGACCCAGTACTTC. Amino acids: CASSPLGTGSYRETQYF. Filled out from reference TRBV7-8 and TRBJ2-5, the complete variable domain reads GAGVSQSPRYKVAKRGQDVALRCDPISGHVSLFWYQQALGQGPEFLTYFQNEAQLDKSGLPSDRFFAERPEGSVSTLKIQRTQQEDSAVYLCASSPLGTGSYRETQYFGPGTRLLVL.

V and J are TRBV3-1 and TRBJ2-6; 8 bases fit TRBD2. Germline loops: CDR1 LGHDT, CDR2 YNNKEL (reference sequence). V was clipped by 1 base and J by 2 bases; unmatched bases: 4. The CDR3 consists of 17 residues. CDR3 DNA sequence: TGTGCCAGCAGCCAAGGTCGGGGGGGCGCTGGGGCCAACGTCCTGACTTTC. Its protein is CASSQGRGGAGANVLTF.

This clonotype was found many times. The V call is TRBV28, the J call TRBJ1-1; D unresolved. With 6 bases removed from V and 1 base from J, the gap between germline ends came to 9 bases. This CDR3 is 13 amino acids long. Germline V gene sequence: CDR1 MDHEN, CDR2 SYDVKM. The CDR3 DNA follows: TGTGCCAGCAGCCGACGACAGAACACTGAAGCTTTCTTT. Translated, it gives CASSRRQNTEAFF.

The table lists this clonotype with many counts. The chain joins TRBV6-2 or TRBV6-3 to TRBJ2-3, with 8 positions matching TRBD1. Germline V gives CDR1 MNHEY, CDR2 SVGEGT. V was clipped by 0 bases and J by 2 bases; unmatched bases: 1. The CDR3 consists of 15 residues. The CDR3 reads CASSYSDRDTDTQYF. Written as DNA, the CDR3 is TGTGCCAGCAGTTACTCGGACAGGGACACAGATACGCAGTATTTT.

This clonotype was counted many times. The chain has TRBV20-1 and TRBJ1-1, with TRBD1 identical over 11 bases. The trim removed 3 bases at V and 6 bases at J, leaving 3 bases unmatched. CDR3 length: 13 amino acids. Germline V gene sequence: CDR1 DFQATT, CDR2 SNEGSKA (reference sequence). The CDR3 bases are TGCAGTGCTAGGGGACAGGGGGGCTCTGAAGCTTTCTTT. This sequence encodes CSARGQGGSEAFF.

The table lists this clonotype with a few counts. The chain carries TRBV12-3 or TRBV12-4 and TRBJ2-5, with D maybe TRBD1 (6 bases). The CDR3 contains 14 residues. V was pared by 5 bases and J by 2 bases, with 12 bases between. The CDR3 loop is CASSKTGTQETQYF. In nucleotides, the CDR3 is TGTGCCAGCAGTAAGACAGGCACACAAGAGACCCAGTACTTC.

This clonotype was observed at least ten times. The chain has TRBV5-1 and TRBJ1-1; no reliable D call. V was pared by 0 bases and J by 4 bases, with 10 bases between. The length of the CDR3 is 14 residues. The germline V gene has CDR1 SGHRS and CDR2 YFSETQ. The CDR3 sequence: CASSLGPVGTEAFF. The DNA for the CDR3 is TGCGCCAGCAGCTTGGGGCCGGTCGGCACTGAAGCTTTCTTT.

This clonotype came up many times. The chain recombines TRBV20-1 with TRBJ2-7; D gene uncertain. Deletions cut 3 bases from V and 0 bases from J, with 9 bases between. This CDR3 is built from 13 residues. Germline-derived CDR1 and CDR2 are DFQATT and SNEGSKA (reference sequence). Here the CDR3 reads CSARYPSSYEQYF. The CDR3 DNA sequence: TGCAGTGCTAGGTACCCGAGCTCCTACGAGCAGTACTTC.